Each of the 10 T cell receptor beta chains below was sequenced from the same sample in a study of T cell repertoires in cytomegalovirus infection. TCRdb fed the reads into MiXCR, producing one record per CDR3 protein. The sample has around 900,000 distinct CDR3 sequences, less than 40% seen once. No cognate antigen is known for these TCRs. The starting material was cultured CD8+ T cells from PBMCs, obtained from culture after CMV antigen stimulation. The receptors stem from a human donor in good health (CMV status not recorded). Some clones in this sample may be carry-over from other donors' samples.

As concerns this clonotype: A read error may be the cause here, since a much bigger clone is one base away. The chain couples TRBV7-2 to TRBJ2-3; 12 nucleotides line up with TRBD1. This CDR3 comprises 15 residues. Trimming removed 7 bases from V and 5 bases from J; junction bases left unmatched: 7. CDR1 is SGHTA and CDR2 is FQGNSA in the germline V gene. The CDR3 DNA reads TGTGCCAGCAACCCAGGGACAGGGGGCAAAGATACGCAGTATTTT. This translates into CASNPGTGGKDTQYF.

This chain joins TRBV12-3 or TRBV12-4 and TRBJ2-1; 7 positions match TRBD1. The CDR3 extends over 19 amino acids. J lost 4 bases, V lost 5 bases, and 20 bases had no gene match. Here the CDR3 DNA reads TGTGCCAGCAGTCGGCAAGTAGAAGGGGGCAAGAAAGGATACAATGAGCAGTTCTTC. This translates into CASSRQVEGGKKGYNEQFF.

This clonotype showed up just a few times. The chain combines TRBV7-9 with TRBJ2-3, with 7 bases matching TRBD1. Germline V gives CDR1 SEHNR, CDR2 FQNEAQ (reference sequence). This CDR3 comprises 14 residues. V shed 4 bases, J shed 3 bases, and the junction held 4 bases outside the gene matches. As DNA, the CDR3 is TGTGCCAGCAGCTCCCCGACAGGGACAGATACGCAGTATTTT. Translated, it gives CASSSPTGTDTQYF.

V and J are TRBV20-1 and TRBJ2-1, with 9 bases aligning to TRBD2. Trimming took 6 bases from V and 6 from J; bases not matched to a gene: 6. This CDR3 comprises 13 residues. In germline, CDR1 is DFQATT, CDR2 SNEGSKA (reference sequence). CDR3 DNA sequence: TGCAGTGCCAAGCGGGGGGACCTCAATGAGCAGTTCTTC. Its protein product is CSAKRGDLNEQFF.

The chain carries TRBV27 and TRBJ2-7, with D possibly being TRBD1 (5 bases). Between the trimmed V and J ends, which lost 2 bases and 6 bases, there was a span of 11 bases. CDR3 size: 13 residues. The germline CDR1 and CDR2 sequences are MNHEY and SMNVEV (reference sequence). The CDR3 loop is CASSLAKGREQYV. The DNA of the CDR3 is TGTGCCAGCAGTTTAGCCAAGGGGCGCGAGCAGTACGTC.

The chain uses TRBV5-5 and TRBJ2-4; the D is unclear. The V gene's germline CDR1 is SGHKS and CDR2 YYEKEE (reference sequence). There are 15 residues in the CDR3. V shed 4 bases and J shed 3 bases, with 14 bases lying between them. Here the CDR3 reads CASSISGSFKNIQYF. The CDR3 nucleotides are TGTGCCAGCAGCATTTCGGGCAGCTTCAAAAACATTCAGTACTTC.

The rearrangement links TRBV12-3 or TRBV12-4 to TRBJ2-3, with a tentative D call TRBD2 (6 bases). Deletions cut 3 bases from V and 0 bases from J, with 13 bases between. This CDR3 is 16 amino acids long. The CDR3 DNA reads as TGTGCCAGCAGTTTGGGCGGGGTAGCTAGCACAGATACGCAGTATTTT. Its protein product is CASSLGGVASTDTQYF.

The genes are TRBV27 and TRBJ2-4; tentative D call: TRBD1 (6 bases). CDR1 is MNHEY and CDR2 is SMNVEV in the germline V gene (reference sequence). With 10 bases removed from V and 0 bases from J, the gap between germline ends came to 19 bases. The CDR3 has 16 amino acids. The CDR3 loop reads CATLPRGPIAKNIQYF. The CDR3 nucleotides are TGTGCCACCCTCCCCAGGGGCCCTATAGCCAAAAACATTCAGTACTTC.

This clonotype turned up a few times. The rearrangement links TRBV6-1 to TRBJ2-1; D possibly corresponds to TRBD2 (6 bases). V lost 1 base and J lost 3, with 7 bases in between. Germline values: CDR1 MNHNS, CDR2 SASEGT. There are 14 residues in the CDR3. The CDR3 sequence is CASSEGTIYNEQFF. The DNA of the CDR3 is TGTGCCAGCAGTGAAGGGACTATCTACAATGAGCAGTTCTTC.

This clonotype was counted between two and nine times. The rearrangement uses TRBV2 and TRBJ1-4; D gene ambiguous. Germline V gives CDR1 SNHLY, CDR2 FYNNEI. The CDR3 extends over 15 amino acids. The germline V and J ends were trimmed by 6 bases and 5 bases, with 16 bases remaining between them. CDR3 DNA sequence: TGTGCCAGCAGGGCGGAGAGGGTTTTAAATGAAAAACTGTTTTTT. Its protein product is CASRAERVLNEKLFF.